These 20 T cell receptor beta chains originate from one sample sequenced in a study of blood T cell repertoires in COVID-19. Method: immunoSEQ multiplex PCR; TCRdb's copy keeps in-frame clones and lacks some. The sample lists around 450,000 clones; roughly 87% were seen once. Sequencing used PBMCs or T cells enriched from blood (not recorded which). Receptors originate from a woman under 30 with acute COVID-19.

This clone was seen once. The V call is TRBV15, the J call TRBJ1-4, with D unclear. This CDR3 has 15 residues. Germline V gene data show CDR1 as LNHNV and CDR2 as YYDKDF (reference sequence). V shed 4 bases and J shed 0 bases, with 9 bases lying between them. In DNA form, the CDR3 reads TGTGCCACCAGCATCCAAGAGTCAACTAATGAAAAACTGTTTTTT. It codes for CATSIQESTNEKLFF. Supplemented by reference TRBV15 and TRBJ1-4, the full variable domain reads DAMVIQNPRYQVTQFGKPVTLSCSQTLNHNVMYWYQQKSSQAPKLLFHYYDKDFNNEADTPDNFQSRRPNTSFCFLDIRSPGLGDTAMYLCATSIQESTNEKLFFGSGTQLSVL.

Written as DNA, the CDR3 is TGTGCCAGCAGCCAAGGATCAACAGGGGGGGCTGGAAACACCATATATTTT. Its translation: CASSQGSTGGAGNTIYF. The V call is TRBV3-1 (or the pseudogene TRBV3-2), the J call TRBJ1-3, with TRBD1 identical over 8 bases. V trimming: 1 base; J trimming: 2 bases; junction bases outside the gene matches: 7. Germline V gene data show CDR1 as LGHDT and CDR2 as YNNKEL (reference sequence). This CDR3 is 17 amino acids long.

V and J are TRBV24-1 and TRBJ2-2; D remains unclear. Trimming pared 3 bases from V and 2 bases from J, leaving 9 bases between. The CDR3 extends over 15 amino acids. From germline, CDR1 is KGHDR and CDR2 SFDVKD. CDR3 sequence (DNA): TGTGCCACCAGTGATCCGCAGGATAACACCGGGGAGCTGTTTTTT. It codes for CATSDPQDNTGELFF.

The V call is TRBV4-1, the J call TRBJ2-3, with TRBD2 matching 7 bases. The CDR3 covers 14 residues. CDR1 and CDR2 (germline): MGHRA, YSYEKL. V trimming: 6 bases; J trimming: 6 bases; junction bases outside the gene matches: 9. The CDR3 protein is CASRFPGRGDTQYF. CDR3 bases: TGCGCCAGCAGATTTCCGGGGCGGGGGGATACGCAGTATTTT.

This chain links TRBV2 with TRBJ1-6; tentative D call: TRBD1 (5 bases). Trimming stripped 4 bases from V and 11 bases from J, with 6 bases between. This CDR3 region has 11 residues. CDR1 and CDR2 from the germline V gene are SNHLY and FYNNEI. The CDR3 DNA sequence: TGTGCCAGCAGTGGGACAACACCCCTCCACTTT. It translates to CASSGTTPLHF.

The chain combines TRBV5-1 with TRBJ1-2; 7 bases align to TRBD1. The CDR3 has 14 amino acids. Germline V gives CDR1 SGHRS, CDR2 YFSETQ. The J segment lost 4 bases and the V segment lost 4 bases, leaving 7 bases of the junction unmatched. CDR3 sequence: CASSVTGELYGYTF. Written as DNA, the CDR3 is TGCGCCAGCAGCGTAACAGGGGAACTCTATGGCTACACCTTC.

V is TRBV28 and J is TRBJ1-3; D possibly corresponds to TRBD1 (5 bases). The V and J ends lost 3 bases and 11 bases respectively, with 26 bases between them. Germline V gene sequence: CDR1 MDHEN, CDR2 SYDVKM. This CDR3 contains 17 residues. The CDR3 region is CASSFWPPRTRPYAIYF. CDR3 coding DNA: TGTGCCAGCAGTTTTTGGCCCCCGAGGACAAGGCCTTACGCCATATATTTT.

V gene TRBV13 combines with J gene TRBJ2-1; D call uncertain. The CDR3 is 14 amino acids. CDR1 is PRHDT and CDR2 is FYEKMQ in the germline V gene (reference sequence). Trimming pared 4 bases from V and 10 bases from J, leaving 17 bases between. The CDR3 sequence is CASSSLRPSGEQFF. Here the CDR3 DNA reads TGTGCCAGCAGCTCCCTCCGCCCTAGTGGCGAGCAGTTCTTC.

The CDR3 region is CASSLVSGQPQHF. The CDR3 region has the DNA TGTGCCAGCAGCCTGGTTTCCGGTCAGCCCCAGCATTTT. V gene TRBV7-9 combines with J gene TRBJ1-5; unclear D gene. The CDR3 is made up of 13 amino acids. Germline CDR1 and CDR2: SEHNR and FQNEAQ (reference sequence). The V end was cut by 5 bases, the J end by 6 bases, with 11 bases between.

The V gene is TRBV9, the J gene TRBJ1-2; TRBD1 matches 9 bases. CDR3 length: 17 amino acids. The germline V gene has CDR1 SGDLS and CDR2 YYNGEE. J lost 2 bases, V lost 3 bases, and 11 bases had no gene match. The CDR3 loop reads CASSGSGTGYANYGYTF. CDR3 coding DNA: TGTGCCAGCAGCGGTTCCGGGACAGGGTACGCCAACTATGGCTACACCTTC.

The V call is TRBV7-2, the J call TRBJ1-6, with a tentative D call TRBD1 (5 bases). The V and J ends lost 8 bases and 10 bases respectively, with 18 bases between them. Germline V gene sequence: CDR1 SGHTA, CDR2 FQGNSA. There are 14 residues in the CDR3. CDR3 amino acids: CASAGQGSGSPLHF. CDR3 sequence (DNA): TGTGCCAGCGCGGGGCAGGGATCAGGATCACCCCTCCACTTT. The full variable domain, with the rest looked up from reference TRBV7-2 and TRBJ1-6, is GAGVSQSPSNKVTEKGKDVELRCDPISGHTALYWYRQSLGQGLEFLIYFQGNSAPDKSGLPSDRFSAERTGGSVSTLTIQRTQQEDSAVYLCASAGQGSGSPLHFGNGTRLTVT.

A word on this clone: Other DNA sequences in this sample translate to the same CDR3. The chain is built from TRBV28 and TRBJ2-7, with 12 positions matching TRBD2. The CDR3 is 14 amino acids. Losses at the gene ends were 5 bases for V and 3 bases for J; bases not matched to a gene: 2. The germline CDR1 and CDR2 sequences are MDHEN and SYDVKM. In DNA, the CDR3 is TGTGCCAGCAGTCTGACTAGCGGGAGCTACGAGCAGTACTTC. This codes for CASSLTSGSYEQYF.

V is TRBV6-5 and J is TRBJ1-4; D call uncertain. Germline-derived CDR1 and CDR2 are MNHEY and SVGAGI. The CDR3 covers 15 residues. Trimming cost V 0 bases and J 8 bases, with 13 bases left between them. This CDR3 reads CASSYSGGLGEKLFF. The CDR3 DNA follows: TGTGCCAGCAGTTACTCTGGCGGCCTTGGAGAAAAACTGTTTTTT.

V usage is TRBV3-1 (or the pseudogene TRBV3-2) and J usage is TRBJ2-2; D gene ambiguous. The ends were cut back, 2 bases at V and 3 bases at J, with 10 bases in the middle. Germline V gene data show CDR1 as LGHDT and CDR2 as YNNKEL (reference sequence). The CDR3 sequence is 15 residues long. This chain's CDR3 is CASSQSGLDTGELFF. CDR3 nucleotide sequence: TGTGCCAGCAGCCAAAGTGGCCTCGACACCGGGGAGCTGTTTTTT.

The V call is TRBV6-5, the J call TRBJ1-2; D perhaps matches TRBD1 (5 bases). With 7 bases removed from V and 1 base from J, the gap between germline ends came to 13 bases. Germline V gene data show CDR1 as MNHEY and CDR2 as SVGAGI. This CDR3 region has 14 residues. CDR3 in amino acids: CASTGRGFNYGYTF. The CDR3 region has the DNA TGTGCCAGCACCGGAAGGGGATTTAACTATGGCTACACCTTC.

The chain carries TRBV29-1 and TRBJ2-5, with TRBD2 matching over 11 bases. Germline V CDR1 and CDR2: SQVTM, ANQGSEA. The CDR3 runs to 16 residues. V was pared by 3 bases and J by 5 bases, with 11 bases of the junction left unmatched. The CDR3 spells CSVDALTSGKRETQYF. The DNA of the CDR3 is TGCAGCGTTGATGCTTTGACTAGCGGGAAGAGGGAGACCCAGTACTTC.

V gene TRBV3-1 (or the pseudogene TRBV3-2) combines with J gene TRBJ2-7; D unresolved. The germline CDR1 and CDR2 sequences are LGHDT and YNNKEL (reference sequence). The CDR3 sequence is 12 residues long. V lost 0 bases, J lost 7 bases, and 7 bases lay in between. The CDR3 loop reads CASSQDVREQYF. CDR3 coding DNA: TGTGCCAGCAGCCAAGACGTCCGGGAGCAGTACTTC.

V is TRBV7-6 and J is TRBJ2-1; unclear D gene. Germline-derived CDR1 and CDR2 are SGHVS and FNYEAQ. V gave up 7 bases and J gave up 7 bases, with 11 bases separating them. The CDR3 covers 12 residues. CDR3: CASTGEGNEQFF. The CDR3 region has the DNA TGTGCCAGCACCGGAGAAGGAAATGAGCAGTTCTTC.

The genes are TRBV7-8 and TRBJ2-3; D call uncertain. This CDR3 comprises 13 residues. The ends were cut back, 5 bases at V and 2 bases at J, with 8 bases in the middle. Germline V gene sequence: CDR1 SGHVS, CDR2 FQNEAQ. CDR3 in amino acids: CASSRYTTDTQYF. CDR3 DNA sequence: TGTGCCAGCAGCCGTTACACCACAGATACGCAGTATTTT.

The chain combines TRBV5-1 with TRBJ1-6; 8 nucleotides align to TRBD1. Per the germline V gene, CDR1 is SGHRS and CDR2 is YFSETQ. Trimming cost V 7 bases and J 7 bases; bases outside gene matches: 7. CDR3 size: 14 residues. The CDR3 region is CASSPTGENSPLHF. The CDR3 nucleotides are TGCGCCAGCTCTCCGACAGGGGAGAATTCACCCCTCCACTTT. Looking up the rest from reference TRBV5-1 and TRBJ1-6 gives the full variable domain: KAGVTQTPRYLIKTRGQQVTLSCSPISGHRSVSWYQQTPGQGLQFLFEYFSETQRNKGNFPGRFSGRQFSNSRSEMNVSTLELGDSALYLCASSPTGENSPLHFGNGTRLTVT.